One sample yielded the 17 T cell receptor beta chains listed below, sequenced in a study of T cell responses to AZD1222 COVID-19 vaccine. The method was immunoSEQ multiplex PCR; TCRdb's version includes in-frame clones alone and lacks a portion of them. The repertoire holds just under 55,000 clones, roughly 90% seen once, with 1.5% to 2.5% in the top ten. Here the sequenced sample was peripheral blood, taken on day 0 of AZD1222 vaccination. The receptor set was obtained from an adult in good health.

The chain links TRBV5-4 to TRBJ1-1; D is ambiguous. This CDR3 spans 13 amino acids. CDR1 and CDR2 from the germline V gene are SGHNT and YYREEE (reference sequence). The V and J ends lost 0 bases and 0 bases respectively, with 3 bases between them. The DNA for the CDR3 is TGTGCCAGCAGCTTGGCCGTGAACACTGAAGCTTTCTTT. It translates to CASSLAVNTEAFF.

DNA for the CDR3: TGTGCCACCAGCAGAGACAGGGGGCCTGACGAGCAGTACTTC. Amino acid sequence: CATSRDRGPDEQYF. The chain links TRBV15 to TRBJ2-7; TRBD1 aligns across 8 bases. The junction had 3 bases not matched to a gene; V was cut back by 0 bases and J by 5 bases. The CDR3 runs to 14 residues. Germline V gene sequence: CDR1 LNHNV, CDR2 YYDKDF (reference sequence).

This chain joins TRBV9 and TRBJ2-1; 7 nucleotides agree with TRBD1. Losses at the gene ends were 3 bases for V and 8 bases for J; bases not matched to a gene: 11. Germline loops: CDR1 SGDLS, CDR2 YYNGEE. CDR3 size: 15 residues. CDR3 region: CASSAGTVLGDEQFF. CDR3 DNA: TGTGCCAGCAGCGCGGGGACAGTTTTAGGCGATGAGCAGTTCTTC.

The chain combines TRBV7-2 with TRBJ2-7; possibly TRBD1 for D (5 bases). Trimming left V 5 bases short and J 2 bases short, with 13 bases between. CDR1 is SGHTA and CDR2 is FQGNSA in the germline V gene. CDR3 length: 14 amino acids. The CDR3 sequence: CASSTRQGPYEQYF. Here the CDR3 DNA reads TGTGCCAGCAGCACACGCCAGGGCCCCTACGAGCAGTACTTC.

The chain combines TRBV7-9 with TRBJ1-6; 7 nucleotides agree with TRBD1. Germline V gene data show CDR1 as SEHNR and CDR2 as FQNEAQ (reference sequence). The CDR3 runs 16 residues. V was pared by 5 bases and J by 0 bases, with 4 bases of the junction left unmatched. DNA for the CDR3: TGTGCCAGCAGCGAGGACAGGTTCTCCTATAATTCACCCCTCCACTTT. This codes for CASSEDRFSYNSPLHF.

This chain links TRBV7-8 with TRBJ2-1, with 9 positions matching TRBD2. Looked up from germline, CDR1 is SGHVS and CDR2 is FQNEAQ. The CDR3 contains 14 residues. The V gene end was trimmed by 5 bases and the J gene end by 4 bases; junction bases not matched to a gene: 3. This CDR3 is CASSAGLAYNEQFF. CDR3 bases: TGTGCCAGCAGCGCGGGACTAGCTTACAATGAGCAGTTCTTC.

The chain is built from TRBV7-9 and TRBJ1-1, with 8 bases lining up with TRBD1. The ends lost 5 bases at V and 1 base at J; junction bases unmatched: 3. Germline V gene lookup returns CDR1 SEHNR and CDR2 FQNEAQ (reference sequence). The CDR3 runs 14 residues. This CDR3 reads CASSPGQANTEAFF. CDR3 in DNA: TGTGCCAGCAGCCCGGGACAGGCGAACACTGAAGCTTTCTTT.

As regards this clone: Sequence at one end of the junction differs from germline and may be a read error. This rearrangement joins TRBV28 to TRBJ2-3, with 9 bases fitting TRBD2. CDR3 length: 18 amino acids. CDR1 is MDHEN and CDR2 is SYDVKM in the germline V gene. The chain's CDR3 is CASSAASGNSLGTDTRYF. CDR3 in DNA: TGTGCCAGCAGTGCCGCTAGCGGGAACTCCCTGGGCACAGATACGCGGTATTTT.

The V call is TRBV19, the J call TRBJ2-2; D gene unclear. The CDR3 totals 13 residues. CDR1 LNHDA and CDR2 SQIVND come from the germline V gene (reference sequence). V was shortened by 11 bases and J by 4 bases, with 14 bases between the two germline ends. As DNA, the CDR3 is TGTGCCCCCCGGCAGGACCGCACCGGGGAGCTGTTTTTT. It encodes CAPRQDRTGELFF.

This sequence joins TRBV7-9 and TRBJ1-1, with D unclear. V shed 6 bases and J shed 7 bases, with 12 bases lying between them. The CDR3 consists of 12 residues. Germline lookup yields CDR1 SEHNR and CDR2 FQNEAQ (reference sequence). The DNA of the CDR3 is TGTGCCAGCAGTGCGGGAGAGGGTGAAGCTTTCTTT. This codes for CASSAGEGEAFF.

This clone was counted once. This rearrangement joins TRBV25-1 to TRBJ1-1, with 8 bases that match TRBD1. Germline CDR1 MGHDK, CDR2 SYGVNS. This CDR3 spans 16 amino acids. The trim removed 1 base at V and 1 base at J, leaving 5 bases unmatched. CDR3 DNA sequence: TGTGCCAGCAGTGAATTTTGGACAGGGCCGAACACTGAAGCTTTCTTT. Protein product: CASSEFWTGPNTEAFF. The full variable domain, with the rest looked up from reference TRBV25-1 and TRBJ1-1, is EADIYQTPRYLVIGTGKKITLECSQTMGHDKMYWYQQDPGMELHLIHYSYGVNSTEKGDLSSESTVSRIRTEHFPLTLESARPSHTSQYLCASSEFWTGPNTEAFFGQGTRLTVV.

For the CDR3, the DNA is TGTGCCAGCAGTGAGGGCCCGATGACTTCACCCCTCCACTTT. This gives the protein CASSEGPMTSPLHF. The V gene is TRBV6-1, the J gene TRBJ1-6; D remains ambiguous. Trimming removed 3 bases at V and 9 bases at J, with 12 bases between. Germline CDR1 MNHNS, CDR2 SASEGT. This CDR3 is built from 14 residues.

The J gene is TRBJ2-1, the V gene TRBV10-2; 12 positions agree with TRBD2. Germline CDR1 WSHSY, CDR2 SAAADI. The CDR3 contains 14 residues. The junction had 5 bases not matched to a gene; V was cut back by 10 bases and J by 4 bases. CDR3 sequence: CATATSGRYNEQFF. CDR3 coding DNA: TGCGCCACCGCGACTAGCGGGAGATACAATGAGCAGTTCTTC.

The chain is built from TRBV5-5 and TRBJ1-4; no clear D gene. The CDR3 sequence is 18 residues long. Germline loops: CDR1 SGHKS, CDR2 YYEKEE (reference sequence). V lost 4 bases and J lost 4, with 23 bases in between. The DNA of the CDR3 is TGTGCCAGCAGCCACGCGCGGGGTTCAGCGCGGAATAATGAAAAACTGTTTTTT. Its translation: CASSHARGSARNNEKLFF.

V usage is TRBV28 and J usage is TRBJ1-2; 7 positions agree with TRBD1. The CDR3 sequence is 15 residues long. The trim removed 5 bases at V and 3 bases at J, leaving 9 bases unmatched. Germline V CDR1 and CDR2: MDHEN, SYDVKM. CDR3: CASSAPTGAYYGYTF. The CDR3 bases are TGTGCCAGCAGTGCACCAACAGGGGCCTACTATGGCTACACCTTC.

The chain has TRBV30 and TRBJ2-2, with 7 bases fitting TRBD1. This CDR3 contains 14 residues. In germline, CDR1 is GTSNPN, CDR2 SVGIG (reference sequence). J lost 4 bases, V lost 5 bases, and 7 bases had no gene match. As DNA, the CDR3 is TGTGCCTGGCGTCACAGGGGTGGCACCGGGGAGCTGTTTTTT. It is translated as CAWRHRGGTGELFF.

This chain connects TRBV5-1 to TRBJ1-2; D is uncertain. V lost 1 base and J lost 6, with 16 bases in between. The germline gives CDR1 SGHRS, CDR2 YFSETQ. The CDR3 runs 15 residues. Here the CDR3 reads CASSLRLAGGNGYTF. The CDR3 bases are TGCGCCAGCAGCTTGAGGTTAGCAGGAGGGAATGGCTACACCTTC. The whole variable domain, remainder taken from reference TRBV5-1 and TRBJ1-2, is KAGVTQTPRYLIKTRGQQVTLSCSPISGHRSVSWYQQTPGQGLQFLFEYFSETQRNKGNFPGRFSGRQFSNSRSEMNVSTLELGDSALYLCASSLRLAGGNGYTFGSGTRLTVV.